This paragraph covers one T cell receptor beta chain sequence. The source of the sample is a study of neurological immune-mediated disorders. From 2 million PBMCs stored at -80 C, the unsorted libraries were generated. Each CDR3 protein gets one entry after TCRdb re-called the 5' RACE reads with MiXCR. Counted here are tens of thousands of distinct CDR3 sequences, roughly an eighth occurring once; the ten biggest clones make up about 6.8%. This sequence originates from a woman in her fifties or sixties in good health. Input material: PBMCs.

CDR3 coding DNA: TGTGCCAGCAGCTTCCCTAGCGGGAAAGCTGGGGCCAACGTCCTGACTTTC. Protein sequence: CASSFPSGKAGANVLTF. The rearrangement uses TRBV11-3 and TRBJ2-6; 9 nucleotides match TRBD2. This CDR3 contains 17 residues. Germline values: CDR1 SGHNT, CDR2 YENEEA. The V segment lost 3 bases and the J segment 2 bases; nucleotides outside the gene matches: 5.